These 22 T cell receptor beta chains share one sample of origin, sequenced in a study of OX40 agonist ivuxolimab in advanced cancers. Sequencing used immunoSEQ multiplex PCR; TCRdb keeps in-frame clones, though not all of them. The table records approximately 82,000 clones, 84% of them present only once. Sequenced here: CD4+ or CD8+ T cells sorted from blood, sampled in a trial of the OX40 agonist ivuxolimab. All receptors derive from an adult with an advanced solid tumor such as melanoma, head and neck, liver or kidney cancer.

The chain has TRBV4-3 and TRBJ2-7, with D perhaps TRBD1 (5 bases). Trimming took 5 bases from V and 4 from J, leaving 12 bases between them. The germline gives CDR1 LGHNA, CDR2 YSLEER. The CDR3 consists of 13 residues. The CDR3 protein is CASSLLTDYEQYF. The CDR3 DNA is TGCGCCAGCAGCTTGCTGACAGATTACGAGCAGTACTTC.

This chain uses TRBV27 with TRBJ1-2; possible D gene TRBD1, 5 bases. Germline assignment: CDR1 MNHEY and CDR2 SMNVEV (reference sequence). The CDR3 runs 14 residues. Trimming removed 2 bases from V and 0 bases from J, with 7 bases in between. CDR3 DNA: TGTGCCAGCAGTTTAAGCAGGGCTAACTATGGCTACACCTTC. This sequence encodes CASSLSRANYGYTF.

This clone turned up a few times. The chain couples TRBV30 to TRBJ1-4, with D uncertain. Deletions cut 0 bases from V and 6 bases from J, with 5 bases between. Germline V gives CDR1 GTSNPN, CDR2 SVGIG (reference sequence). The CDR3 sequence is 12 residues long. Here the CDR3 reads CAWSVRDEKLFF. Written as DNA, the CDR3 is TGTGCCTGGAGTGTACGGGATGAAAAACTGTTTTTT.

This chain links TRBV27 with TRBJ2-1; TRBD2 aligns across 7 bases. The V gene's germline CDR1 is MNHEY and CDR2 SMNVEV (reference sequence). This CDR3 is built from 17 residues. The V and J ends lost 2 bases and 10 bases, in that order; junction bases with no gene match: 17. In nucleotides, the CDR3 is TGTGCCAGCAGTTTACCCCGAGGGGTAGCGGGCTCACCAGAGCAGTTCTTC. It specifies CASSLPRGVAGSPEQFF.

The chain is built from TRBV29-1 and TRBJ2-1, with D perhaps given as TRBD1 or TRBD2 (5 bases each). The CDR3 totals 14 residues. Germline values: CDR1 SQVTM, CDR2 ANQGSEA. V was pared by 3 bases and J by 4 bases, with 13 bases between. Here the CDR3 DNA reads TGCAGCGTTGAGAAGGGGCGGGTGTACAATGAGCAGTTCTTC. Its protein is CSVEKGRVYNEQFF.

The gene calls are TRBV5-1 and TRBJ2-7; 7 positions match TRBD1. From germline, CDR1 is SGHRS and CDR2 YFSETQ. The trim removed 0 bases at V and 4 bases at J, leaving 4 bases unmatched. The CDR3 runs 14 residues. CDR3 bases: TGCGCCAGCAGCTTGGGGGACAGAGGGTACGAGCAGTACTTC. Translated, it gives CASSLGDRGYEQYF.

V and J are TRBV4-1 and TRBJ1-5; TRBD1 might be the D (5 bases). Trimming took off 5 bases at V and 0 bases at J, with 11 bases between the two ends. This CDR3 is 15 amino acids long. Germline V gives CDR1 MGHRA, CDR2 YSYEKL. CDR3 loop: CASSVQVYSNQPQHF. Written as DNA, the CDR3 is TGCGCCAGCAGCGTACAGGTATATAGCAATCAGCCCCAGCATTTT.

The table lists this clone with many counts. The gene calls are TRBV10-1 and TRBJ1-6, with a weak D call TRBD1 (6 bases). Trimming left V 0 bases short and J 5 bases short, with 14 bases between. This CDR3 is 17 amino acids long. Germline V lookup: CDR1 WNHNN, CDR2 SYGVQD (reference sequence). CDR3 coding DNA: TGCGCCAGCAGTGAGTCGATCGGAACAGGGAATAATTCACCCCTCCACTTT. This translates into CASSESIGTGNNSPLHF.

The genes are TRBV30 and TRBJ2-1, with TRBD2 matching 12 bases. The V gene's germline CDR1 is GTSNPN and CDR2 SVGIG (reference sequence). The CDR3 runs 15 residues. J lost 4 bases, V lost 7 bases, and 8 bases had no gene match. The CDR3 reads CAYGPTSGGYNEQFF. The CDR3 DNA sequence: TGTGCCTATGGTCCCACTAGCGGGGGGTACAATGAGCAGTTCTTC.

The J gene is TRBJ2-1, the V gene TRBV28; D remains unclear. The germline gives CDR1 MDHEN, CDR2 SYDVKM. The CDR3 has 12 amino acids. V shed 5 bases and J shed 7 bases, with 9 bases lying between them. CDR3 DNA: TGTGCCAGCAGTCCTCTTATTAATGAGCAGTTCTTC. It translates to CASSPLINEQFF.

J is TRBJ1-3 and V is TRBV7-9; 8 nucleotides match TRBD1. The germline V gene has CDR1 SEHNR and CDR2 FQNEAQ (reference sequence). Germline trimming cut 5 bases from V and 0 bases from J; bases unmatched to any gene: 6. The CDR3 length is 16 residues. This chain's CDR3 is CASSARQGSSGNTIYF. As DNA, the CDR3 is TGTGCCAGCAGCGCCCGACAGGGGAGCTCTGGAAACACCATATATTTT.

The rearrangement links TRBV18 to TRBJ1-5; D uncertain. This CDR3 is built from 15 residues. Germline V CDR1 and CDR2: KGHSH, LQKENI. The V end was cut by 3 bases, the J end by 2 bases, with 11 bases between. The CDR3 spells CASSPLDSGNQPQHF. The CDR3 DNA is TGTGCCAGCTCACCGCTGGATTCGGGCAATCAGCCCCAGCATTTT.

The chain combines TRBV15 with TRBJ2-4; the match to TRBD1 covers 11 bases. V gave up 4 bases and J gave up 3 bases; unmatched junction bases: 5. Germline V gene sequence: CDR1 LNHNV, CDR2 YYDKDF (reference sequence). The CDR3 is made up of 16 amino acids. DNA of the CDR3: TGTGCCACCAGCAAGGCCGGGACAGGGGGCAAAAACATTCAGTACTTC. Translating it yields CATSKAGTGGKNIQYF. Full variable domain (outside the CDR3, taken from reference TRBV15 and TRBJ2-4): DAMVIQNPRYQVTQFGKPVTLSCSQTLNHNVMYWYQQKSSQAPKLLFHYYDKDFNNEADTPDNFQSRRPNTSFCFLDIRSPGLGDTAMYLCATSKAGTGGKNIQYFGAGTRLSVL.

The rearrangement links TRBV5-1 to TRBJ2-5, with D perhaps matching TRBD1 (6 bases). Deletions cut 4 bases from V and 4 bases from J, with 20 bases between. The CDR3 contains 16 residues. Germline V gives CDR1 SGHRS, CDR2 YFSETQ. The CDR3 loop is CASSHRADRSGETQYF. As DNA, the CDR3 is TGCGCCAGCAGCCACCGGGCGGACAGATCGGGAGAGACCCAGTACTTC.

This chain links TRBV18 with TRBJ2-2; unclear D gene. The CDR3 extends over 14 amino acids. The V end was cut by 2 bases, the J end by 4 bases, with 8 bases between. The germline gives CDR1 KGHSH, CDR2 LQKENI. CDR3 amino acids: CASSPGVGTGELFF. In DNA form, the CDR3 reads TGTGCCAGCTCACCAGGGGTTGGCACCGGGGAGCTGTTTTTT.

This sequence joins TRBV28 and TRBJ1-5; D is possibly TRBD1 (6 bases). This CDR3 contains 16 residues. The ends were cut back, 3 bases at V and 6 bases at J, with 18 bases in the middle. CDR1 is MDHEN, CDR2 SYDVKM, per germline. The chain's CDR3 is CASSLRAGESGQPQHF. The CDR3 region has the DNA TGTGCCAGCAGTTTGCGGGCAGGGGAGAGTGGTCAGCCCCAGCATTTT.

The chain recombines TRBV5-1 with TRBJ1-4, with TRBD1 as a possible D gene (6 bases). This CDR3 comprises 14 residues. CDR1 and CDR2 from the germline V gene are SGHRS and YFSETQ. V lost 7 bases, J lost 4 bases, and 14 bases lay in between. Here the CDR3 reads CASGMDSYNEKLFF. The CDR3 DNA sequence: TGCGCCAGCGGCATGGACAGCTATAATGAAAAACTGTTTTTT.

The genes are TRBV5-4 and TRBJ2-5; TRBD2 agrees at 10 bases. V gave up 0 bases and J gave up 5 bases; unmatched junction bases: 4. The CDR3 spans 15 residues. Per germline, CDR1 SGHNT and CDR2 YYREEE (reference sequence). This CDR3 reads CASSLVTSGVETQYF. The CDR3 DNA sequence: TGTGCCAGCAGCTTGGTAACTAGCGGGGTGGAGACCCAGTACTTC.

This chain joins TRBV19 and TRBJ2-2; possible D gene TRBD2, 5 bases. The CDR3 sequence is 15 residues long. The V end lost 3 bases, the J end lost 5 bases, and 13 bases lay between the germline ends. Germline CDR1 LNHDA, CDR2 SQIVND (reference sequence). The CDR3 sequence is CASSIEGFGTGELFF. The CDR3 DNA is TGTGCCAGTAGTATTGAGGGTTTTGGAACCGGGGAGCTGTTTTTT.

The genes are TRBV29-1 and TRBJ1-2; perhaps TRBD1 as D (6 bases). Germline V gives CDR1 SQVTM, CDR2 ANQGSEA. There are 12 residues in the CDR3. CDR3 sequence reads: CITSEDSYGYTF. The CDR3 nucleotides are TGCATCACCTCGGAGGACAGCTATGGCTACACCTTC.

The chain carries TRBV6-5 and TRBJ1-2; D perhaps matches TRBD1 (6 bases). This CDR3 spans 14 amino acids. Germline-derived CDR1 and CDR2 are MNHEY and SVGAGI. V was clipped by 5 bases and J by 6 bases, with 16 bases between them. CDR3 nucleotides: TGTGCCAGCAGTGACACAAACAGGGAACATGGCTACACCTTC. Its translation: CASSDTNREHGYTF.

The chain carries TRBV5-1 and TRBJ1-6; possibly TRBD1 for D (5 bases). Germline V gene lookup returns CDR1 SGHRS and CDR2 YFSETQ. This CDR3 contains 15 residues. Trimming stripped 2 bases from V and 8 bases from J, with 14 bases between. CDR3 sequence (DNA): TGCGCCAGCAGCTTAATTGTCGGAGGGGATTCACCCCTCCACTTT. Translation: CASSLIVGGDSPLHF. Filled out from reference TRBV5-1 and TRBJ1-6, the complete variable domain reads KAGVTQTPRYLIKTRGQQVTLSCSPISGHRSVSWYQQTPGQGLQFLFEYFSETQRNKGNFPGRFSGRQFSNSRSEMNVSTLELGDSALYLCASSLIVGGDSPLHFGNGTRLTVT.